Following are 28 T cell receptor beta chains from one sample sequenced in a study of blood T cell repertoires in COVID-19. Clones were read by immunoSEQ multiplex PCR, and TCRdb kept only the in-frame ones, dropping some. The sample contains some 400,000 clones, roughly 89% of which appear only once. The sample was PBMCs or T cells enriched from blood (not recorded which). Receptor source: a woman aged 25-40 years who had recovered from COVID-19.

In its sample, this clone was seen once. J is TRBJ2-5 and V is TRBV27; D remains ambiguous. The CDR3 extends over 13 amino acids. Germline V gives CDR1 MNHEY, CDR2 SMNVEV (reference sequence). Deletions cut 3 bases from V and 7 bases from J, with 12 bases between. In nucleotides, the CDR3 is TGTGCCAGCAGTTTGTCTACGCGCGGGACCCAGTACTTC. Encoded protein: CASSLSTRGTQYF.

The chain is built from TRBV2 and TRBJ2-7; 7 bases align to TRBD2. This CDR3 contains 14 residues. J was trimmed by 1 base and V by 8 bases; bases with no gene match: 8. From germline, CDR1 is SNHLY and CDR2 FYNNEI. Here the CDR3 reads CASAGDRYSYEQYF. The DNA for the CDR3 is TGTGCCAGCGCGGGGGATCGATATTCCTACGAGCAGTACTTC.

The V and J genes are TRBV24-1 and TRBJ2-3, with D maybe TRBD2 (6 bases). The CDR3 runs to 17 residues. Trimming removed 3 bases from V and 1 base from J, with 16 bases in between. The germline V gene encodes CDR1 KGHDR and CDR2 SFDVKD. CDR3 in DNA: TGTGCCACCAGTGATCCCCGGGACTCAATTCGCACAGATACGCAGTATTTT. Its protein is CATSDPRDSIRTDTQYF.

This chain links TRBV29-1 with TRBJ1-2, with D unclear. V was shortened by 6 bases and J by 3 bases, with 8 bases between the two germline ends. CDR3 length: 11 amino acids. Germline lookup yields CDR1 SQVTM and CDR2 ANQGSEA. CDR3 in DNA: TGCAGCGTCCCCCCGGACTATGGCTACACCTTC. Translation: CSVPPDYGYTF.

The gene calls are TRBV27 and TRBJ1-6, with D tentatively TRBD1 (5 bases). Trimming cost V 8 bases and J 9 bases, with 17 bases left between them. Germline values: CDR1 MNHEY, CDR2 SMNVEV (reference sequence). The CDR3 is made up of 14 amino acids. The CDR3 DNA reads as TGTGCCAGCCAAAACAGGTATATCAGTTCACCCCTCCACTTT. Translation gives CASQNRYISSPLHF.

This clone occurred once. Here the CDR3 reads CASSLISYSGNTIYF. The CDR3 region has the DNA TGTGCCAGCAGCTTAATTAGCTACTCTGGAAACACCATATATTTT. This sequence joins TRBV11-2 and TRBJ1-3; the D is unclear. V lost 2 bases, J lost 0 bases, and 8 bases lay in between. The CDR3 has 15 amino acids. CDR1 SGHAT and CDR2 FQNNGV come from the germline V gene.

The V call is TRBV27, the J call TRBJ2-5, with D possibly matching TRBD1 (5 bases). This CDR3 is built from 18 residues. Germline V gene data show CDR1 as MNHEY and CDR2 as SMNVEV (reference sequence). The V gene lost 6 bases and the J gene lost 4 bases, with 27 bases spanning the gap. CDR3 in amino acids: CASRERSFRDGWGETQYF. The CDR3 DNA sequence: TGTGCCAGCAGAGAGAGGTCCTTCAGGGATGGCTGGGGAGAGACCCAGTACTTC.

CDR3 amino acids: CASSLGPQETQYF. The CDR3 DNA reads TGCGCCAGCAGTCTGGGCCCACAAGAGACCCAGTACTTC. The chain carries TRBV4-1 and TRBJ2-5; D gene unclear. V was clipped by 6 bases and J by 2 bases, with 10 bases between them. The V gene's germline CDR1 is MGHRA and CDR2 YSYEKL. CDR3 length: 13 amino acids.

This chain joins TRBV12-5 and TRBJ1-2, with 7 nucleotides matching TRBD1. V lost 7 bases and J lost 2; bases outside the gene matches: 7. The CDR3 loop spans 14 amino acids. The V gene's germline CDR1 is LGHNT and CDR2 FRNRAP. CDR3 in DNA: TGTGCTAGTGACCAAGGGACAGTGAACTATGGCTACACCTTC. It is translated as CASDQGTVNYGYTF.

Only one count was recorded for this clone. V usage is TRBV2 and J usage is TRBJ2-7, with 7 bases lining up with TRBD1. Germline V gene data show CDR1 as SNHLY and CDR2 as FYNNEI. This CDR3 region has 15 residues. The junction had 11 bases not matched to a gene; V was cut back by 6 bases and J by 3 bases. The CDR3 nucleotides are TGTGCCAGCAGAGTGGGACAGTTCTCTATCTACGAGCAGTACTTC. This codes for CASRVGQFSIYEQYF.

This clone has more than one count but fewer than ten. J is TRBJ1-1 and V is TRBV5-1; D remains unclear. The CDR3 is 15 amino acids. Trimming left V 0 bases short and J 0 bases short, with 9 bases between. Germline V CDR1 and CDR2: SGHRS, YFSETQ. The chain's CDR3 is CASSLAETLNTEAFF. The CDR3 DNA reads as TGCGCCAGCAGCTTGGCCGAAACTCTGAACACTGAAGCTTTCTTT.

This chain uses TRBV27 with TRBJ2-7; 10 bases line up with TRBD2. CDR1 and CDR2 (germline): MNHEY, SMNVEV (reference sequence). The CDR3 consists of 13 residues. The J segment lost 4 bases and the V segment lost 6 bases, leaving 3 bases of the junction unmatched. The CDR3 sequence: CASRGLADYEQYF. As DNA, the CDR3 is TGTGCCAGCAGAGGACTAGCGGATTACGAGCAGTACTTC.

The gene calls are TRBV29-1 and TRBJ2-2; weak D call: TRBD2 (5 bases). Per the germline V gene, CDR1 is SQVTM and CDR2 is ANQGSEA. Trimming shortened V by 5 bases and J by 6 bases, and 10 bases separated the two germline ends. The CDR3 spans 12 residues. CDR3 nucleotides: TGCAGCGTTATGCGGGTCCCCGGGGAGCTGTTTTTT. This translates into CSVMRVPGELFF.

The gene calls are TRBV28 and TRBJ1-1; D is uncertain. V shed 3 bases and J shed 4 bases, with 12 bases lying between them. Germline V gene lookup returns CDR1 MDHEN and CDR2 SYDVKM. This CDR3 contains 14 residues. The CDR3: CASSLRGLFTEAFF. DNA for the CDR3: TGTGCCAGCAGTTTGCGGGGATTGTTCACTGAAGCTTTCTTT. Drawing the rest from reference TRBV28 and TRBJ1-1, the complete variable domain is DVKVTQSSRYLVKRTGEKVFLECVQDMDHENMFWYRQDPGLGLRLIYFSYDVKMKEKGDIPEGYSVSREKKERFSLILESASTNQTSMYLCASSLRGLFTEAFFGQGTRLTVV.

The chain employs TRBV7-2 and TRBJ1-3; 8 nucleotides line up with TRBD1. CDR1 is SGHTA, CDR2 FQGNSA, per germline. Germline trimming cut 5 bases from V and 0 bases from J; bases unmatched to any gene: 12. The length of the CDR3 is 18 residues. The DNA of the CDR3 is TGTGCCAGCAGCCAAGGACAGGGACCATCTCTCTCTGGAAACACCATATATTTT. Its protein product is CASSQGQGPSLSGNTIYF.

This clone was seen just once. V usage is TRBV28 and J usage is TRBJ2-1, with D possibly TRBD1 on 6 matching bases. V gave up 6 bases and J gave up 9 bases, with 15 bases separating them. The V gene's germline CDR1 is MDHEN and CDR2 SYDVKM. CDR3 length equals 13 residues. Here the CDR3 reads CASSQGQKSEQFF. The DNA of the CDR3 is TGTGCCAGCAGCCAAGGACAGAAGAGTGAGCAGTTCTTC.

The CDR3 sequence is CASSREGGGNGYTF. In nucleotides, the CDR3 is TGTGCCAGCAGCCGAGAAGGGGGCGGGAATGGCTACACCTTC. The gene calls are TRBV3-1 (or the pseudogene TRBV3-2) and TRBJ1-2; 7 nucleotides match TRBD1. V was pared by 4 bases and J by 6 bases, with 8 bases of the junction left unmatched. The germline V gene encodes CDR1 LGHDT and CDR2 YNNKEL (reference sequence). The CDR3 is 14 residues long.

The rearrangement joins TRBV5-1 to TRBJ2-7, with 8 bases lining up with TRBD1. The germline V gene encodes CDR1 SGHRS and CDR2 YFSETQ. There are 14 residues in the CDR3. The V gene end was trimmed by 3 bases and the J gene end by 2 bases; junction bases not matched to a gene: 4. The CDR3 loop is CASSSRTGTYEQYF. The CDR3, as DNA: TGCGCCAGCAGCTCCCGGACAGGGACCTACGAGCAGTACTTC.

CDR3 coding DNA: TGTGCCAGCAGCTTGTTTGCAGGGGTAACCCAAGAGACCCAGTACTTC. It specifies CASSLFAGVTQETQYF. This chain links TRBV5-6 with TRBJ2-5; maybe TRBD1 (6 bases). CDR1 SGHDT and CDR2 YYEEEE come from the germline V gene. The CDR3 covers 16 residues. V was cut by 1 base and J by 1 base, with 14 bases left in between.

This clone has ten or more counts. The V and J genes are TRBV11-3 and TRBJ2-2, with 10 positions matching TRBD1. Germline V gives CDR1 SGHNT, CDR2 YENEEA. The CDR3 is 14 amino acids. V was clipped by 5 bases and J by 4 bases; unmatched bases: 1. The CDR3 nucleotides are TGTGCCAGCAGCGGGACAGGGGTCACCGGGGAGCTGTTTTTT. Protein product: CASSGTGVTGELFF. The complete variable domain, with remaining parts taken from reference TRBV11-3 and TRBJ2-2, reads EAGVVQSPRYKIIEKKQPVAFWCNPISGHNTLYWYLQNLGQGPELLIRYENEEAVDDSQLPKDRFSAERLKGVDSTLKIQPAELGDSAVYLCASSGTGVTGELFFGEGSRLTVL.

The rearrangement links TRBV14 to TRBJ1-2, with a possible D match to TRBD1 (5 bases). The V and J ends lost 7 bases and 5 bases respectively, with 17 bases between them. The CDR3 consists of 14 residues. CDR1 is SGHDN, CDR2 FVKESK, per germline. This CDR3 reads CASTREAGIYGYTF. CDR3 DNA: TGTGCCAGCACCCGCGAGGCAGGGATATATGGCTACACCTTC.

The chain links TRBV28 to TRBJ1-5, with 7 bases aligning to TRBD1. V lost 5 bases to trimming and J lost 3 bases; unmatched junction nucleotides: 7. Looked up from germline, CDR1 is MDHEN and CDR2 is SYDVKM. The CDR3 has 15 amino acids. The DNA for the CDR3 is TGTGCCAGCAGTCAATTTGACAGGGTCAATCAGCCCCAGCATTTT. Its translation is CASSQFDRVNQPQHF.

The V gene is TRBV29-1, the J gene TRBJ1-2, with TRBD1 identical over 8 bases. CDR1 is SQVTM, CDR2 ANQGSEA, per germline. The trim removed 1 base at V and 8 bases at J, leaving 9 bases unmatched. The CDR3 consists of 14 residues. CDR3 sequence: CSVEVRQGFYGYTF. The CDR3 DNA reads as TGCAGCGTTGAAGTACGACAGGGGTTTTACGGCTACACCTTC.

The rearrangement joins TRBV18 to TRBJ1-1, with a possible D match to TRBD1 (6 bases). This CDR3 is built from 16 residues. CDR1 is KGHSH and CDR2 is LQKENI in the germline V gene. V gave up 3 bases and J gave up 2 bases, with 16 bases separating them. This CDR3 is CASSPRAQGLNTEAFF. CDR3 nucleotide sequence: TGTGCCAGCTCACCCCGTGCACAGGGTCTAAACACTGAAGCTTTCTTT.

The chain joins TRBV11-1 to TRBJ2-5, with 8 bases aligning to TRBD2. The CDR3 runs to 16 residues. Unmatched junction bases numbered 7, after V lost 2 bases and J lost 2 bases. Germline V gene data show CDR1 as SGHAT and CDR2 as FQDESV (reference sequence). CDR3 residues: CASSLQSGGRQETQYF. The CDR3 nucleotides read TGTGCCAGCAGCTTACAAAGCGGGGGCCGACAAGAGACCCAGTACTTC.

The chain joins TRBV5-1 to TRBJ2-7; D call uncertain. Trimming pared 1 base from V and 1 base from J, leaving 3 bases between. This CDR3 region has 12 residues. From germline, CDR1 is SGHRS and CDR2 YFSETQ. DNA of the CDR3: TGCGCCAGCAGCTTGATATCCTACGAGCAGTACTTC. Its translation: CASSLISYEQYF.

The chain carries TRBV25-1 and TRBJ1-5; D may be TRBD1 (6 bases). The CDR3 runs 14 residues. CDR1 MGHDK and CDR2 SYGVNS come from the germline V gene. The V gene lost 5 bases and the J gene lost 3 bases, with 11 bases spanning the gap. The CDR3 nucleotides are TGTGCCAGCAGTCTGACAGGTCCCAATCAGCCCCAGCATTTT. Protein product: CASSLTGPNQPQHF.

The chain is built from TRBV29-1 and TRBJ1-1; the D gene is possibly TRBD1 (5 bases). The CDR3 runs to 14 residues. Germline V gene lookup returns CDR1 SQVTM and CDR2 ANQGSEA. The V and J ends lost 5 bases and 0 bases respectively, with 13 bases between them. For the CDR3, the DNA is TGCAGCGTTTGGCAGGGTGCGGTGAACACTGAAGCTTTCTTT. This translates into CSVWQGAVNTEAFF. Variable domain in full (rest from reference TRBV29-1 and TRBJ1-1): SAVISQKPSRDICQRGTSLTIQCQVDSQVTMMFWYRQQPGQSLTLIATANQGSEATYESGFVIDKFPISRPNLTFSTLTVSNMSPEDSSIYLCSVWQGAVNTEAFFGQGTRLTVV.